This T cell receptor beta chain came from a study of human T cells and chemical hapten exposure. Individual cDNA molecules each carried unique molecular identifiers attached by the library. TCRdb re-derived calls from the RACE reads in MiXCR, one entry per CDR3 protein. This sample has roughly 360,000 distinct CDR3 sequences; more than 4.5% occur once, and the top ten carry over 2%. Germline V gene data show CDR1 as DFQATT and CDR2 as SNEGSKA (reference sequence). V shed 0 bases and J 2 bases; nucleotides not matched to a gene: 11. This CDR3 has 17 residues. Stated time point: patch test 1, 2 weeks after DPC sensitization. Treatment described: therapeutic diphenylcyclopropenone sensitization with weekly scalp DPC. Alopecia patients deemed DPC-suitable, aged 18 to 70, excluding pregnancy. Findings and limits, study-wide: Given that the donors had alopecia, their immune response may differ from that seen in healthy people.

This clonotype has a handful of counts. Its antigen is unknown. Sequences were derived from whole blood, sampled in connection with sensitization to the hapten diphenylcyclopropenone (DPC). V usage is TRBV20-1 and J usage is TRBJ2-3, with 7 bases matching TRBD2. The TCR was taken from a woman aged 45-60 years with alopecia areata. Some clones in this sample may be carry-over from other donors' samples. CDR3 loop: CSAREVGASGPTDTQYF. As DNA, the CDR3 is TGCAGTGCTAGAGAGGTCGGGGCTAGCGGCCCCACAGATACGCAGTATTTT.